The clone carrying this TCR beta chain was seen only a few times. Its antigen is not known. Amplified TCR beta CDR3 regions derived from RNA transcripts. The HTBI primer set drove a first-round RT-PCR of the TCR CDR3. Via MiXCR, TCRdb re-called the multiplex PCR reads, giving one row per CDR3 protein. The table shows some 380,000 distinct CDR3 sequences, with about 14% occurring only once. This entry comes from a study of T cells in Graves' hyperthyroidism and ophthalmopathy. Trimming left V 6 bases short and J 2 bases short, with 11 bases between. The CDR3 is 14 residues long. Study findings and constraints: Blood shared most expanded thyroid clonotypes above 0.001. Prediction of ophthalmopathy progression came a median around 6.1 months pre-onset.

Sequencing input: blood. The gene calls are TRBV12-3 or TRBV12-4 and TRBJ1-3; possibly TRBD1 for D (6 bases). This clonotype originated in a man in his thirties or forties with Graves' hyperthyroidism that later progressed to Graves' ophthalmopathy. CDR3 sequence (DNA): TGTGCCAGCAGGGCACCAGGGGCTGGAAACACCATATATTTT. As protein: CASRAPGAGNTIYF.